A selection of T cell receptor beta chains follows, all from one sample in a study of shared clonotypes between healthy human individuals. The repertoire was sequenced with immunoSEQ multiplex PCR; TCRdb's copy has only in-frame clones and lacks some. The sample shows some 200,000 clones, approximately 92% of them seen only once. The source material was naive CD4+ T cells sorted from blood. The receptors derive from a woman aged 25-40 years in good health. Each CDR3 is given with its conserved first and last residue. Each record gives: V gene, CDR3 length, D gene, J gene, clone size, CDR3 protein, CDR3 DNA. D genes are given only for firm matches. Not every row has a clone size; where given, it reads once, few, many or a size class.

TRBV7-2	15	.	TRBJ2-7	once	CASSLSGDLSYEQYF	TGTGCCAGCAGCCTTAGTGGGGACTTAAGCTACGAGCAGTACTTC
TRBV29-1	15	TRBD1	TRBJ2-5	.	CSVEDWQGAVWAQYF	TGCAGCGTTGAAGATTGGCAGGGGGCCGTATGGGCCCAGTACTTC
TRBV6-1	14	TRBD1	TRBJ1-5	once	CASRPGQINQPQHF	TGTGCCAGCAGACCGGGACAGATTAATCAGCCCCAGCATTTT
TRBV18	16	.	TRBJ2-5	.	CASSRGSGTGQETQYF	TGTGCCAGCTCACGCGGCTCCGGGACGGGACAAGAGACCCAGTACTTC
TRBV28	16	.	TRBJ2-7	.	CASSWGTATGLDEQYF	TGTGCCAGCAGTTGGGGCACAGCTACAGGCCTCGACGAGCAGTACTTC
TRBV5-5	14	TRBD1	TRBJ1-1	.	CASSWGTGYTEAFF	TGTGCCAGCAGCTGGGGGACAGGATACACTGAAGCTTTCTTT
TRBV5-1	14	.	TRBJ2-1	.	CASQDKAGGNEQFF	TGCGCCAGCCAAGACAAAGCCGGGGGCAATGAGCAGTTCTTC
TRBV5-1	15	.	TRBJ2-5	.	CASSLDADPSETQYF	TGCGCCAGCAGCTTGGATGCGGACCCCTCGGAGACCCAGTACTTC
TRBV5-1	13	.	TRBJ1-1	.	CASKVPGNTEAFF	TGCGCCAGCAAGGTTCCGGGTAACACTGAAGCTTTCTTT
TRBV18	15	.	TRBJ1-1	.	CASSPREGWTTEAFF	TGTGCCAGCTCACCACGGGAGGGCTGGACCACTGAAGCTTTCTTT
TRBV13	18	TRBD2	TRBJ2-1	.	CASSLEPRAGGPYNEQFF	TGTGCCAGCAGCTTAGAACCCAGGGCGGGAGGGCCATACAATGAGCAGTTCTTC
TRBV19	15	.	TRBJ2-7	.	CASKGLRTRGEEQYF	TGTGCCAGTAAAGGTCTCAGGACCAGGGGGGAAGAGCAGTACTTC
TRBV9	15	TRBD2	TRBJ2-1	.	CASSPGLVGHNEQFF	TGTGCCAGCAGCCCCGGACTAGTCGGCCACAATGAGCAGTTCTTC
TRBV14	13	TRBD1	TRBJ2-5	.	CASSHHRGETQYF	TGTGCCAGCAGCCATCACAGGGGCGAGACCCAGTACTTC
TRBV19	16	.	TRBJ1-5	.	CASNIHGGGNNQPQHF	TGTGCCAGTAATATTCATGGGGGCGGAAACAATCAGCCCCAGCATTTT
TRBV19	15	.	TRBJ1-4	.	CASTVKGPTNEKLFF	TGTGCCAGTACCGTCAAGGGGCCAACTAATGAAAAACTGTTTTTT
TRBV27	15	.	TRBJ1-5	.	CASSLGMNSNQPQHF	TGTGCCAGCAGTCTCGGGATGAATAGCAATCAGCCCCAGCATTTT
TRBV19	16	.	TRBJ2-6	.	CASSIPGQSGANVLTF	TGTGCCAGTAGTATACCCGGACAATCTGGGGCCAACGTCCTGACTTTC
TRBV28	15	.	TRBJ1-5	.	CASSRTRTSNQPQHF	TGTGCCAGCAGTCGTACTCGGACATCCAATCAGCCCCAGCATTTT
TRBV6-1	16	.	TRBJ1-4	.	CASSEATGATNEKLFF	TGTGCCAGCAGTGAAGCGACGGGTGCAACTAATGAAAAACTGTTTTTT